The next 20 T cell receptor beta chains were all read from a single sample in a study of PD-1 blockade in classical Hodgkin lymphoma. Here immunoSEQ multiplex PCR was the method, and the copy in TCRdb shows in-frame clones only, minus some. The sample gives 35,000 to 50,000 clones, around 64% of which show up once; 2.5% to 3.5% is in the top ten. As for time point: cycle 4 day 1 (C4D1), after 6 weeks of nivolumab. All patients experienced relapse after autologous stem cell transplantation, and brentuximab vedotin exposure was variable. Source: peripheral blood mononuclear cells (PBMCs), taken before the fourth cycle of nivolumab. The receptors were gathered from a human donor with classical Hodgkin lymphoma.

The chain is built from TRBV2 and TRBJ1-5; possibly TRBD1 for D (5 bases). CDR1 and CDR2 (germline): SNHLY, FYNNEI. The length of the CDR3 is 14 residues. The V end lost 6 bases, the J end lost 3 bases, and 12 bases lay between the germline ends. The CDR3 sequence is CASSFDRINQPQHF. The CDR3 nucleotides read TGTGCCAGCAGCTTCGACAGAATCAATCAGCCCCAGCATTTT.

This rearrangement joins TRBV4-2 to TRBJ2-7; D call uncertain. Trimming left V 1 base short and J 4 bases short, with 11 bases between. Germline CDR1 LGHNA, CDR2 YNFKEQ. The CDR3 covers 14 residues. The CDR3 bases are TGTGCCAGCAGCCAAGCCCTAGGGAAATACGAGCAGTACTTC. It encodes CASSQALGKYEQYF.

In DNA form, the CDR3 reads TGTGCCAGTAGCCTCCCCGCTAGTAAGCCCTCCTACAATGAGCAGTTCTTC. It yields the protein CASSLPASKPSYNEQFF. This chain connects TRBV19 to TRBJ2-1, with D unclear. CDR3 size: 17 residues. Per the germline V gene, CDR1 is LNHDA and CDR2 is SQIVND (reference sequence). V shed 6 bases and J shed 0 bases, with 18 bases lying between them.

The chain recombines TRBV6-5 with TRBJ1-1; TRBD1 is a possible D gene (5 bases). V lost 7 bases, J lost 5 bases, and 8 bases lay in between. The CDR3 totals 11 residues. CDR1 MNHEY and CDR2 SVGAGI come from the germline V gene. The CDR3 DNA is TGTGCCAGCAAAGGGGCGACTGAAGCTTTCTTT. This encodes CASKGATEAFF.

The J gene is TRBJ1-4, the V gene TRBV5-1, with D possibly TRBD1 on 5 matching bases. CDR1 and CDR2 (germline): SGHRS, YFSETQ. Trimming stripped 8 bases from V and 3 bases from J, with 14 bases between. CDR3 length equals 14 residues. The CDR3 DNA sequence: TGCGCCAGTAAGATAGGGGAATCTAATGAAAAACTGTTTTTT. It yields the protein CASKIGESNEKLFF. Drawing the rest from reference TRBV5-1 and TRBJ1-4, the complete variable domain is KAGVTQTPRYLIKTRGQQVTLSCSPISGHRSVSWYQQTPGQGLQFLFEYFSETQRNKGNFPGRFSGRQFSNSRSEMNVSTLELGDSALYLCASKIGESNEKLFFGSGTQLSVL.

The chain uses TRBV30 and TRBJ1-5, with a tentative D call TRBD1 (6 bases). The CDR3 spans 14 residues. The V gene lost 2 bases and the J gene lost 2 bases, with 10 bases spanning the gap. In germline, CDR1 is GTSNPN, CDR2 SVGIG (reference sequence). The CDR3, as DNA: TGTGCCTGGAGTCACAGGGTGGGCAATCAGCCCCAGCATTTT. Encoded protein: CAWSHRVGNQPQHF.

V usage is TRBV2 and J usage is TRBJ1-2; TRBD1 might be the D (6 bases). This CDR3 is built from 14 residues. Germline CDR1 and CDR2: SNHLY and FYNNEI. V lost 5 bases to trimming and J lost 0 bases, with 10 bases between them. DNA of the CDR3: TGTGCCAGCAGTTATGGGACAACTAACTATGGCTACACCTTC. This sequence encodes CASSYGTTNYGYTF.

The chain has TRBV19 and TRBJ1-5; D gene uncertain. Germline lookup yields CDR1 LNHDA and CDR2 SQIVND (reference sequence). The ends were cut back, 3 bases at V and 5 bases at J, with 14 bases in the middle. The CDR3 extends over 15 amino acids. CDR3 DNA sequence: TGTGCCAGTAGTATTAAGGGTTTATCGCATCAGCCCCAGCATTTT. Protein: CASSIKGLSHQPQHF.

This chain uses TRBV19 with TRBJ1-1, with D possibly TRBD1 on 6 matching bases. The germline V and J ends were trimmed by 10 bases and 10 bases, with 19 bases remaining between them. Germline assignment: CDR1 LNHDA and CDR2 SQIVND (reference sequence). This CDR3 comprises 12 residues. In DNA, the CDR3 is TGTGCCACCGCCGACAGGCCCTCTGCAGCTTTCTTT. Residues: CATADRPSAAFF.

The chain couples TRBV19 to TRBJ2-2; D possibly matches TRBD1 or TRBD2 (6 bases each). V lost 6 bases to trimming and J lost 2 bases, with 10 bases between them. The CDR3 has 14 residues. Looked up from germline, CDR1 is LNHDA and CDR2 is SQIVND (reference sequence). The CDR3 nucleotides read TGTGCCAGTAGCTGGGGGGCCAACACCGGGGAGCTGTTTTTT. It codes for CASSWGANTGELFF.

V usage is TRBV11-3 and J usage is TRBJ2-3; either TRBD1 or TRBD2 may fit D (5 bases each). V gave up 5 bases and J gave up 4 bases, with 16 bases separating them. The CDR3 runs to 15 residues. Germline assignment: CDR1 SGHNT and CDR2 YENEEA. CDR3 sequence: CASSLRGVGADTQYF. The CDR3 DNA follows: TGTGCCAGCAGCCTCCGGGGTGTAGGGGCAGATACGCAGTATTTT.

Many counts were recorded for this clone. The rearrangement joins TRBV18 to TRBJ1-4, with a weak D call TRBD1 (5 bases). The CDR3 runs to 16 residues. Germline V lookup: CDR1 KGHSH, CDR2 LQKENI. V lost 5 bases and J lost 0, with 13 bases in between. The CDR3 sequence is CASSTGTATTNEKLFF. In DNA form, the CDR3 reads TGTGCCAGCTCAACGGGGACCGCGACAACTAATGAAAAACTGTTTTTT.

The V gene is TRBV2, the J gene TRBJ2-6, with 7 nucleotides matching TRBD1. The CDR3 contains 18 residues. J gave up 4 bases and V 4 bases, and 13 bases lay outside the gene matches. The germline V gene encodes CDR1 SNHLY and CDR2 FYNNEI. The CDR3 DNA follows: TGTGCCAGCAGTGCCCAGGACAGGACCTTAATAGGGGCCAACGTCCTGACTTTC. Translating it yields CASSAQDRTLIGANVLTF.

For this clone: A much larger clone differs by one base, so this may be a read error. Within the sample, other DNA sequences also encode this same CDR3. In nucleotides, the CDR3 is TGTGCCAGCAGCCCGGGACAGGGGGTCTACGAGCAGTACTTC. Protein sequence: CASSPGQGVYEQYF. The chain joins TRBV6-5 to TRBJ2-7, with TRBD1 identical over 11 bases. The CDR3 has 14 amino acids. V shed 6 bases, J shed 3 bases, and the junction held 4 bases outside the gene matches. CDR1 and CDR2 (germline): MNHEY, SVGAGI.

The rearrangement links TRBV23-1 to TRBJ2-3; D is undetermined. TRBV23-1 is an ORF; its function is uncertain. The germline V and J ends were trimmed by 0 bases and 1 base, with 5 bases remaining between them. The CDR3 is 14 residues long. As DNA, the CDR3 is TGCGCCAGCAGTCAATCGGGTCGCACAGATACGCAGTATTTT. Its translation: CASSQSGRTDTQYF.

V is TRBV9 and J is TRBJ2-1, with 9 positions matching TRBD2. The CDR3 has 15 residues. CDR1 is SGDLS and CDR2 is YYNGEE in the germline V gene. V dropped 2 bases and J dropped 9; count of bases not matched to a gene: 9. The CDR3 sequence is CASSVGTSPSREQFF. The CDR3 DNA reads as TGTGCCAGCAGCGTTGGGACTAGCCCAAGTCGTGAGCAGTTCTTC.

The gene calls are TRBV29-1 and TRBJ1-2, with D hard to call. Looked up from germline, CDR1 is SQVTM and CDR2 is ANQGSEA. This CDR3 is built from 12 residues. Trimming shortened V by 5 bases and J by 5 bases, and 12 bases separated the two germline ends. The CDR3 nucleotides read TGCAGCGTTCTGCGAGGGCGGTATGGCTACACCTTC. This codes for CSVLRGRYGYTF.

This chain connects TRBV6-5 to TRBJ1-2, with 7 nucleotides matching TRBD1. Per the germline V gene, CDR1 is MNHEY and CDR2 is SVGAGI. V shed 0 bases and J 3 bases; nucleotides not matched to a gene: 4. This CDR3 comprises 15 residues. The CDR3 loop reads CASSYSGGDYYGYTF. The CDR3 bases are TGTGCCAGCAGTTACTCAGGGGGCGATTACTATGGCTACACCTTC.

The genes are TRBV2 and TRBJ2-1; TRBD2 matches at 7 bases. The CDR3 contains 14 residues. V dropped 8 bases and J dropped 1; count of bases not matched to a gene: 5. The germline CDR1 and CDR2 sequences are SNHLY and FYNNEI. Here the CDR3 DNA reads TGTGCCAGCGGGCGGGAGCGGTCCTACAATGAGCAGTTCTTC. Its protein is CASGRERSYNEQFF.

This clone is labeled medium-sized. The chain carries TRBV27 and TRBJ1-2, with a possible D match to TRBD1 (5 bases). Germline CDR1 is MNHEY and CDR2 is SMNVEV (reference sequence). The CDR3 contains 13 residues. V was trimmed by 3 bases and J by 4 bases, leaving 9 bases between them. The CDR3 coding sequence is TGTGCCAGCAGTTTCTCTGACAGCTATGGCTACACCTTC. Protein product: CASSFSDSYGYTF.